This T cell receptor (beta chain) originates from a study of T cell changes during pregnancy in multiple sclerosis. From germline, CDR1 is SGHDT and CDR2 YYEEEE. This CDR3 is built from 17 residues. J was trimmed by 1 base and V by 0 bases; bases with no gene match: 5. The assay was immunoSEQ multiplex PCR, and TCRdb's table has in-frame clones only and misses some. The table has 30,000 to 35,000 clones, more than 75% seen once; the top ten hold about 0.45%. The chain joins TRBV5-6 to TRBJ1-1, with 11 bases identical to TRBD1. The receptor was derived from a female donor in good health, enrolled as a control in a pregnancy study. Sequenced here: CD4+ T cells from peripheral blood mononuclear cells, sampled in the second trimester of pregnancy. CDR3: CASSLVGQGASNTEAFF. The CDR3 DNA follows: TGTGCCAGCAGCTTGGTTGGACAGGGGGCTTCGAACACTGAAGCTTTCTTT.